Listed below are T cell receptor beta chains from one sample, sequenced in a study of glioma-infiltrating T cells after dendritic cell vaccination. Using immunoSEQ multiplex PCR, the repertoire was profiled, and TCRdb retains in-frame clones only, with some absent. The table includes tens of thousands of clones, 85% detected once. The sample was blood, taken before dendritic cell vaccination. These receptors were obtained from a human donor with glioblastoma. Both conserved end residues are part of each CDR3. The D gene is left open where the match is weak. Not every row has a clone size; where given, it reads once, few, many or a size class.

J | D | size | V | CDR3 | DNA
TRBJ2-2 | . | few | TRBV7-2 | CASSLGGLVGELFF | TGTGCCAGCAGCTTGGGGGGGCTTGTCGGGGAGCTGTTTTTT
TRBJ1-1 | . | once | TRBV29-1 | CSVRENTEAFF | TGCAGCGTAAGAGAGAACACTGAAGCTTTCTTT
TRBJ1-5 | TRBD1 | few | TRBV5-4 | CASSSGTGAGDNQPQHF | TGTGCCAGCAGCTCGGGGACAGGGGCGGGGGACAATCAGCCCCAGCATTTT
TRBJ2-7 | . | once | TRBV6-5 | CASSPQGYEQYF | TGTGCCAGCAGCCCTCAGGGCTACGAGCAGTACTTC
TRBJ1-1 | TRBD1 | . | TRBV19 | CASSIGAGGRTEAFF | TGTGCCAGTAGTATCGGGGCAGGGGGACGTACTGAAGCTTTCTTT
TRBJ1-3 | . | . | TRBV5-5 | CASSLGDYSGNTIYF | TGTGCCAGCAGCTTGGGGGACTACTCTGGAAACACCATATATTTT
TRBJ1-5 | TRBD1 | . | TRBV4-3 | CASSQDRQGAGQPQHF | TGCGCCAGCAGCCAAGATCGACAGGGGGCTGGACAGCCCCAGCATTTT
TRBJ1-5 | TRBD1 | . | TRBV2 | CASSLQGGGNQPQHF | TGTGCCAGCAGCCTACAGGGGGGAGGGAATCAGCCCCAGCATTTT
TRBJ2-3 | . | . | TRBV5-1 | CASSLRGNSREDTQYF | TGCGCCAGCAGCTTGAGGGGGAACAGCCGGGAAGATACGCAGTATTTT
TRBJ1-1 | TRBD1 | few | TRBV7-6 | CASSLGTGGAIWGNTEAFF | TGTGCCAGCAGCTTAGGGACAGGGGGCGCGATTTGGGGGAACACTGAAGCTTTCTTT
TRBJ2-1 | . | . | TRBV14 | CASSQQTRVDEQFF | TGTGCCAGCAGCCAACAAACTAGAGTCGATGAGCAGTTCTTC
TRBJ2-3 | TRBD1 | . | TRBV7-7 | CASSRTGGTDTQYF | TGTGCCAGCAGCCGGACAGGGGGGACAGATACGCAGTATTTT
TRBJ2-7 | TRBD1 | . | TRBV5-6 | CASRDDTGTGAYEQYF | TGTGCCAGCAGGGATGACACCGGGACAGGAGCCTACGAGCAGTACTTC
TRBJ1-2 | . | . | TRBV7-9 | CASSPQGNPYGYTF | TGTGCCAGCAGCCCACAGGGAAATCCCTATGGCTACACCTTC
TRBJ2-1 | TRBD2 | . | TRBV11-3 | CASSLRAGGFGSYNEQFF | TGTGCCAGCAGCTTGCGAGCGGGAGGCTTCGGATCCTACAATGAGCAGTTCTTC
TRBJ1-5 | TRBD1 | . | TRBV19 | CASSPQGARNQPQHF | TGTGCCAGTAGTCCACAGGGGGCTAGGAATCAGCCCCAGCATTTT
TRBJ1-6 | TRBD1 | few | TRBV30 | CAWSKGGGGSPLHF | TGTGCCTGGAGTAAAGGAGGGGGCGGTTCACCCCTCCACTTT
TRBJ2-1 | TRBD1 | . | TRBV6-6 | CASRRRQGATNEQFF | TGTGCCAGCAGGCGGCGACAGGGCGCGACGAATGAGCAGTTCTTC
TRBJ1-2 | TRBD1 | . | TRBV10-3 | CAINIDRGNYGYTF | TGTGCCATCAATATTGACAGGGGTAACTATGGCTACACCTTC
TRBJ2-1 | TRBD2 | few | TRBV18 | CASSQAGGRSSYNEQFF | TGTGCCAGCTCACAGGCCGGGGGGAGGAGCTCCTACAATGAGCAGTTCTTC
TRBJ2-2 | . | few | TRBV7-2 | CASSFGGGFGELFF | TGTGCCAGCAGCTTCGGAGGGGGCTTCGGGGAGCTGTTTTTT
TRBJ2-1 | . | . | TRBV4-1 | CASSLGGTAEQFF | TGCGCCAGCAGCCTTGGCGGGACAGCTGAGCAGTTCTTC
TRBJ1-1 | . | . | TRBV19 | CASTGEAPGDLNTEAFF | TGTGCCAGTACCGGGGAGGCACCAGGTGATTTGAACACTGAAGCTTTCTTT
TRBJ1-2 | TRBD1 | . | TRBV6-5 | CASSYSSRQGVHGYTF | TGTGCCAGCAGTTACTCCTCCCGCCAGGGGGTCCATGGCTACACCTTC
TRBJ2-6 | TRBD1 | . | TRBV9 | CASSPRDRASGANVLTF | TGTGCCAGCAGCCCGCGGGACAGGGCCTCTGGGGCCAACGTCCTGACTTTC
TRBJ2-2 | . | . | TRBV27 | CASSPMLANTGELFF | TGTGCCAGCAGTCCCATGCTAGCGAACACCGGGGAGCTGTTTTTT
TRBJ2-7 | . | few | TRBV6-5 | CASQGPHEQYF | TGTGCCAGCCAGGGGCCCCACGAGCAGTACTTC